This TCR beta chain was found in a study of siplizumab effects on memory and regulatory T cells. J lost 4 bases, V lost 4 bases, and 12 bases had no gene match. This CDR3 contains 17 residues. Germline V gene lookup returns CDR1 SGHRS and CDR2 YFSETQ. Study results and limitations: A naive or memory phenotype could not be assigned to roughly 80-95% of the proliferating CD4+ or CD8+ clones. Tracing alloreactive clones into unstimulated subsets worked for only a minor fraction of them.

Notes on this clone: Its antigen is still unknown.

Repertoires were generated with immunoSEQ multiplex PCR, while TCRdb's copy carries only in-frame clones and drops some. The sample shows roughly 120,000 clones, about 94% of them seen only once. The sequence was obtained from a human donor in good health. The chain is built from TRBV5-1 and TRBJ2-3; TRBD2 agrees at 10 bases. Sequenced sample: non-Treg CD4+ T cells sorted from blood. The chain's CDR3 is CASSPSPGLARPDTQYF. CDR3 bases: TGCGCCAGCAGCCCAAGTCCGGGACTAGCGCGCCCAGATACGCAGTATTTT.